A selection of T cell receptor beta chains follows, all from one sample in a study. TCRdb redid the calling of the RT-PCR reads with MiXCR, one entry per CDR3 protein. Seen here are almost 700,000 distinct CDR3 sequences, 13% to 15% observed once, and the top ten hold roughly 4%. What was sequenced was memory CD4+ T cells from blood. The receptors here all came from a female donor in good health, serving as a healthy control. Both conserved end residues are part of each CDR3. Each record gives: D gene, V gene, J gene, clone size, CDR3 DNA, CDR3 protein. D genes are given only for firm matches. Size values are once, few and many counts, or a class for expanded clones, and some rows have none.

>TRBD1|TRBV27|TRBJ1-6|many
TGTGCCAGCAGTTTTTCGGGACAGTACCTCCACTTT
CASSFSGQYLHF
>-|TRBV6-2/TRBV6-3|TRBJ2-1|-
TGTGCCAGCAGTTCAGACAGCTATGAGCAGTTCTTC
CASSSDSYEQFF
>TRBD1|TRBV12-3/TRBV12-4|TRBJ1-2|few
TGTGCCAGCAGTTTAGCAGGACAGGGGGCAGTTGGCTACACCTTC
CASSLAGQGAVGYTF
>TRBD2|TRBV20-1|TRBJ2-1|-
TGCAGTGGCCAGCGGGGAGCGTATGAGCAGTTCTTC
CSGQRGAYEQFF
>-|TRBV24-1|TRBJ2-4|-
TGTGCCACCAGTGACCTTATCGTGAGGGAGAGAATTGTTGGTGCCAAAAACATTCAGTACTTC
CATSDLIVRERIVGAKNIQYF
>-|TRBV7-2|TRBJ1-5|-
TGTGCCAGCAGCCTGGGGAACAGTTTCAATCAGCCCCAGCATTTT
CASSLGNSFNQPQHF
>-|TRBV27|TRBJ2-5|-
TGTGCCAGCAGCCTCAACGGTAGGGGCGCGGCGGAGACCCAGTACTTC
CASSLNGRGAAETQYF
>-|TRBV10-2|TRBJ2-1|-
TGCGCCAGCAGTGGGGGATTGGGAAATGAGCAGTTCTTC
CASSGGLGNEQFF
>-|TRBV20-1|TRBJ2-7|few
TGCAGTGCTCTAGACCCCCGGGGGTTATACGAGCAGTACTTC
CSALDPRGLYEQYF
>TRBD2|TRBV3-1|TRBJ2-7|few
TGTGCCAGCAGCCCTGGGAGCGGGAGTAAAGGCGAGCAGTACTTC
CASSPGSGSKGEQYF
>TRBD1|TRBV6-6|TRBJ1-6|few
TGTGCCAGCAGATCCACCCGGGACAGGGGGCTAACCCTCCACTTT
CASRSTRDRGLTLHF